This T cell receptor beta chain was retrieved from a study of regulatory T cells in long-lasting Graves disease. General observations from the study: The persistent group shared about 2,700 public clonotypes, more than the approximately 1,000 shared by new patients.

As to time point: newly diagnosed GD, antithyroid drugs for less than 3 months. Isolated PBMC RNA provided the starting material for the TCR library. CDR3-region Arm-PCR and iRepertoire HTBI primers produced the TCR beta libraries. TCRdb re-analysed the multiplex PCR reads in MiXCR, keeping a single row per CDR3 protein. The table has 350,000 to 550,000 distinct CDR3 sequences, around 15% seen once. As for this clonotype: Its target is not known.

Trimming removed 3 bases from V and 13 bases from J; junction bases left unmatched: 14. The V gene's germline CDR1 is DFQATT and CDR2 SNEGSKA (reference sequence). There are 14 residues in the CDR3. These sequences were also reported in another study, on T cells in Graves' hyperthyroidism and ophthalmopathy. This second study says: Hyperthyroidism in the patients, aged 18 to 65, was newly diagnosed and under 2 months in duration. The TCR CDR3 first-round RT-PCR relied on the HTBI primer set.

The chain couples TRBV20-1 to TRBJ2-2; 7 bases are a match to TRBD1. Material: peripheral blood mononuclear cells (PBMCs), obtained at new diagnosis, from a patient treated with antithyroid drugs. The sequence was obtained from a woman aged 18-30 years with Graves disease. In DNA, the CDR3 is TGCAGTGCTAGTCACTCGACAGGGCGGGTTGGGCTGTTTTTT. It specifies CSASHSTGRVGLFF.